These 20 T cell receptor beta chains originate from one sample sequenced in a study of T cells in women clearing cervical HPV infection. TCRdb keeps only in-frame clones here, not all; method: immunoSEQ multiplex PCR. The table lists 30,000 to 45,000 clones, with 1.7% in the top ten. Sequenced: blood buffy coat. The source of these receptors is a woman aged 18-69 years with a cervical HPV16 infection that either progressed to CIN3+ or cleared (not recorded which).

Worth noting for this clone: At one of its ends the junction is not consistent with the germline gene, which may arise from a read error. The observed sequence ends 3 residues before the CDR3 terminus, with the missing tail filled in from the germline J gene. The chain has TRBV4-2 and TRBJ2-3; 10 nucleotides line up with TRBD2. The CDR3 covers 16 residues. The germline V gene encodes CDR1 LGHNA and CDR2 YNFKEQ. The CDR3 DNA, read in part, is TGCGCCAGCAGCCAAGAAACTAGCGGGGGCACAGATACG. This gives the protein CASSQETSGGTDT. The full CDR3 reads CASSQETSGGTDTQYF.

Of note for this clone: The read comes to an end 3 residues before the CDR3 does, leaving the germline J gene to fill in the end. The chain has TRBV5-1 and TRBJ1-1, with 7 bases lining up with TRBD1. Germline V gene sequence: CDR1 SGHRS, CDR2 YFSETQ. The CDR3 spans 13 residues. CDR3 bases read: TGCGCCAGCAGCGGCGGGACAGCGGTCGAA. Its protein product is CASSGGTAVE. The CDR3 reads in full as CASSGGTAVEAFF.

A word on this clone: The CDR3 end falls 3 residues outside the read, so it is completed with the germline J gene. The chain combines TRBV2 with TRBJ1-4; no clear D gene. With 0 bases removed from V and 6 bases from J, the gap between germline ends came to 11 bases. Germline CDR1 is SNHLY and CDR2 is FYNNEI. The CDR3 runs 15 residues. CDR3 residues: CASSEAHQNDEKLFF. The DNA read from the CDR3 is TGTGCCAGCAGTGAAGCGCACCAGAACGATGAAAAA.

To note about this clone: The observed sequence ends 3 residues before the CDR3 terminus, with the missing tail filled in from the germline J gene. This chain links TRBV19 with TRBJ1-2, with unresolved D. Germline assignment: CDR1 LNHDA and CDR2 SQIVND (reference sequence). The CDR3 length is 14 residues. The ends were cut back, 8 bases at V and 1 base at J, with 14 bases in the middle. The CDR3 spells CASGLASYNYGYTF. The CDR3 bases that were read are TGTGCCAGTGGCCTAGCCTCCTATAACTATGGC.

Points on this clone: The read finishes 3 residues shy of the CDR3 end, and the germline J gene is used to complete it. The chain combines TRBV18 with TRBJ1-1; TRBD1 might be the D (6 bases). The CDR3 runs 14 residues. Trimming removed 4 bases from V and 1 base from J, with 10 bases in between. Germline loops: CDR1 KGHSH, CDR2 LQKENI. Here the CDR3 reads CASSRGQSNTEAFF. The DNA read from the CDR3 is TGTGCCAGCTCACGAGGACAGTCGAACACTGAA.

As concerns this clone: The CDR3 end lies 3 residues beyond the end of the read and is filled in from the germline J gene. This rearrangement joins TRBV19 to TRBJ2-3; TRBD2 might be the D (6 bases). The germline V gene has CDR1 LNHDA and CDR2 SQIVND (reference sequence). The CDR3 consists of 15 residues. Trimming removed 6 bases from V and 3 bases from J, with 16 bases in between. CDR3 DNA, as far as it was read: TGTGCCAGTAGGAGGGGAATGGGGGGAACAGATACG. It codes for CASRRGMGGTDT. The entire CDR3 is CASRRGMGGTDTQYF.

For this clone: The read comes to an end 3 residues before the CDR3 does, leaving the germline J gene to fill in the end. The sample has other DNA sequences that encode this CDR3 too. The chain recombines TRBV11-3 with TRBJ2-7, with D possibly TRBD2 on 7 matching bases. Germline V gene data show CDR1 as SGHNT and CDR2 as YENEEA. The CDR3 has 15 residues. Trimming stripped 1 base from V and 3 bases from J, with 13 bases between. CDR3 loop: CASSLVLRGLYEQYF. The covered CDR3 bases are TGTGCCAGCAGCTTAGTTCTGCGGGGGCTCTACGAG.

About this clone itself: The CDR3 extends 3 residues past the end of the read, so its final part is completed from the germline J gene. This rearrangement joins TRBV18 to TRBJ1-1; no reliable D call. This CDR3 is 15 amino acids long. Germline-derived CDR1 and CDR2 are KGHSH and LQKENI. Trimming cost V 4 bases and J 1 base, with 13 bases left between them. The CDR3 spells CASSRRTEGNTEAFF. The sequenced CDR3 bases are TGTGCCAGCTCACGGCGCACGGAGGGGAACACTGAA.

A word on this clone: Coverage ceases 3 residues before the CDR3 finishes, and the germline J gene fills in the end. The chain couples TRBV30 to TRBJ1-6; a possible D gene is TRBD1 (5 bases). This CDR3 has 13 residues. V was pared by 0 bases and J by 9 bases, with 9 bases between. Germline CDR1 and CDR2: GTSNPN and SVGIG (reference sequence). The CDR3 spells CAWSVQDSSPLHF. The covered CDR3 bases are TGTGCCTGGAGTGTACAAGACAGTTCACCC. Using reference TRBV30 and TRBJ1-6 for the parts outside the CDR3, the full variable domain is SQTIHQWPATLVQPVGSPLSLECTVEGTSNPNLYWYRQAAGRGLQLLFYSVGIGQISSEVPQNLSASRPQDRQFILSSKKLLLSDSGFYLCAWSVQDSSPLHFGNGTRLTVT.

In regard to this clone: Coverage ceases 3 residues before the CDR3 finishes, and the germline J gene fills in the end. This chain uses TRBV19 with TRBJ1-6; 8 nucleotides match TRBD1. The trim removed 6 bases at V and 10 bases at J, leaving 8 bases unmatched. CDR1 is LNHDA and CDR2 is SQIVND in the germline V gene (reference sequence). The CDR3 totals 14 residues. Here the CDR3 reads CASSQTGAHSPLHF. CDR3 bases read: TGTGCCAGTAGCCAGACAGGGGCCCACTCACCC.

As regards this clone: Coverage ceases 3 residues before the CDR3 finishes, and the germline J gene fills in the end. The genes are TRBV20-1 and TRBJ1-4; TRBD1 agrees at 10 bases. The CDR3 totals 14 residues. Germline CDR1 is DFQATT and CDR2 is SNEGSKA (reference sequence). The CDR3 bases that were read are TGCAGTGCAATTGCCCGGGACAGGGGTTCACCA. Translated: CSAIARDRGSP. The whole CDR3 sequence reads CSAIARDRGSPLFF.

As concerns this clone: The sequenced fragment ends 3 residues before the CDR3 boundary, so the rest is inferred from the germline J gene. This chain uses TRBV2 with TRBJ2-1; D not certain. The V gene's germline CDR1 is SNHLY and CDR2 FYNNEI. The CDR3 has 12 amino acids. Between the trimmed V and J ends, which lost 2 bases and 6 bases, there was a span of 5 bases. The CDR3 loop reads CASSENSNEQFF. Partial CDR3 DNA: TGTGCCAGCAGTGAAAACAGCAATGAG. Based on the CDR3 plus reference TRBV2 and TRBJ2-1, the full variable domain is EPEVTQTPSHQVTQMGQEVILRCVPISNHLYFYWYRQILGQKVEFLVSFYNNEISEKSEIFDDQFSVERPDGSNFTLKIRSTKLEDSAMYFCASSENSNEQFFGPGTRLTVL.

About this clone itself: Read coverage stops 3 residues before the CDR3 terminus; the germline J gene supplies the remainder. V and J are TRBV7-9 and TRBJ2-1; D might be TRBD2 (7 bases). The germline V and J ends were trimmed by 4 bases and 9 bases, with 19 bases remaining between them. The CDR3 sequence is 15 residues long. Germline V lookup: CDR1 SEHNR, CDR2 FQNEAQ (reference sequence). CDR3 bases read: TGTGCCAGCAGCTCCCCCGGGCGGGGGCCGGGTGAG. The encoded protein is CASSSPGRGPGE. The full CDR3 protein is CASSSPGRGPGEQFF.

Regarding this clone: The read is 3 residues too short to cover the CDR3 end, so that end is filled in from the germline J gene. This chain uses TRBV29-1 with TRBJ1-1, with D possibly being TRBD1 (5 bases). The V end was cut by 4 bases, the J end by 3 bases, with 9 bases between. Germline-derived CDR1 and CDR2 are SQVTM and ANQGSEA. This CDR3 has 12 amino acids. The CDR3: CSVAWGYTEAFF. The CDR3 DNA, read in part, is TGCAGCGTTGCTTGGGGCTACACTGAA. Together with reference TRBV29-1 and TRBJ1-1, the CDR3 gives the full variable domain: SAVISQKPSRDICQRGTSLTIQCQVDSQVTMMFWYRQQPGQSLTLIATANQGSEATYESGFVIDKFPISRPNLTFSTLTVSNMSPEDSSIYLCSVAWGYTEAFFGQGTRLTVV.

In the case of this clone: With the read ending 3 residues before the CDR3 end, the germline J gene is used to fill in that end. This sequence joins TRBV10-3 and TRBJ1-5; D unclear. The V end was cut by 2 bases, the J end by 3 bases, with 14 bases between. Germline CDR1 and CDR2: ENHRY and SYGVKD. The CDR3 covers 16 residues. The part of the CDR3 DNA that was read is TGTGCCATCAGTGAGGGGCCCAACATGGTCAATCAGCCC. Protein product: CAISEGPNMVNQP. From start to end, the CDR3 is CAISEGPNMVNQPQHF.

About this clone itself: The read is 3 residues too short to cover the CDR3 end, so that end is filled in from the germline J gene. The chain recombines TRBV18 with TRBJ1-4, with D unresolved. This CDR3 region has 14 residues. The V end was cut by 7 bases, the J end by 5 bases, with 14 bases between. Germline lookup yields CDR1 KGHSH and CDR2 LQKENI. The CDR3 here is CASLNSVENEKLFF. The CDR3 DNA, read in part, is TGTGCCAGCTTAAACAGTGTGGAGAATGAAAAA.

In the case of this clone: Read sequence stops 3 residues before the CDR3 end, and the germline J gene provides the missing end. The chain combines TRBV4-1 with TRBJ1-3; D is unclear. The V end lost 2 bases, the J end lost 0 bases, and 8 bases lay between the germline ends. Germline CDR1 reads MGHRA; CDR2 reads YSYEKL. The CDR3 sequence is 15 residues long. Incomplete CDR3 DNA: TGCGCCAGCAGCCAACTACCCTTCTCTGGAAACACC. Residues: CASSQLPFSGNT. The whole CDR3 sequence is CASSQLPFSGNTIYF.

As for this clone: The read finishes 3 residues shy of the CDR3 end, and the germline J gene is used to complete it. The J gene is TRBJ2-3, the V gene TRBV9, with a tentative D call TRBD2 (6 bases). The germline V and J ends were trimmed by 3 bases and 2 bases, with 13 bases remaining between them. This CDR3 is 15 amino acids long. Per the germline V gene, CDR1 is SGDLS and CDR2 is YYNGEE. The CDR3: CASSAGTGLTDTQYF. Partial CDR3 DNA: TGTGCCAGCAGCGCCGGAACGGGACTCACAGATACG. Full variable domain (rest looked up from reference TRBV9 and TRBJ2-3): DSGVTQTPKHLITATGQRVTLRCSPRSGDLSVYWYQQSLDQGLQFLIQYYNGEERAKGNILERFSAQQFPDLHSELNLSSLELGDSALYFCASSAGTGLTDTQYFGPGTRLTVL.

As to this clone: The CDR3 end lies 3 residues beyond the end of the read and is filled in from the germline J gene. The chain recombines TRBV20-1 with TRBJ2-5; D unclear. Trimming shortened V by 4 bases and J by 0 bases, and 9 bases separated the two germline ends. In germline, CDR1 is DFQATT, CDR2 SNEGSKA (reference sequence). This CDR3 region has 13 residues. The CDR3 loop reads CSAKRTYQETQYF. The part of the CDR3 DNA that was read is TGCAGTGCTAAGCGCACATACCAAGAGACC.

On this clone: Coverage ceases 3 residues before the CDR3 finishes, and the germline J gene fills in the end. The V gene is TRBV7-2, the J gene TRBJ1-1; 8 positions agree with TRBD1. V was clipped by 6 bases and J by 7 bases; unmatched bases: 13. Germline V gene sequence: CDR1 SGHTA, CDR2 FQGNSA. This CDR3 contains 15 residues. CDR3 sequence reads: CASRSGGASSIEAFF. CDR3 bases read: TGTGCCAGCAGGTCAGGGGGCGCGAGTTCCATTGAA.